These 18 T cell receptor beta chains were all obtained from the same sample, sequenced in a study of immune cell composition in non-small cell lung cancer. Generated by immunoSEQ multiplex PCR, the TCRdb table keeps only in-frame clones and is missing some. The sample records more than 15,000 clones, about 80% being singletons. Normal lung was taken at the farthest possible site, at least 3 cm from tumour. A further study also used this sample, focusing on CD4 T cells in lung cancer.

The sequenced material came from non-adjacent lung tissue. These receptors all come from a human donor with non-small cell lung cancer.

This rearrangement joins TRBV19 to TRBJ2-1, with TRBD1 matching 8 bases. The CDR3 extends over 14 amino acids. The J segment lost 6 bases and the V segment lost 4 bases, leaving 5 bases of the junction unmatched. CDR1 LNHDA and CDR2 SQIVND come from the germline V gene (reference sequence). The CDR3 nucleotides are TGTGCCAGTAGTACGACAGGGGAGGTCAATGAGCAGTTCTTC. It yields the protein CASSTTGEVNEQFF.

The chain carries TRBV28 and TRBJ2-4, with D perhaps TRBD1 (5 bases). From germline, CDR1 is MDHEN and CDR2 SYDVKM. The CDR3 sequence is 14 residues long. V gave up 3 bases and J gave up 2 bases, with 8 bases separating them. Here the CDR3 reads CASSLRQPKNIQYF. The CDR3 DNA sequence: TGTGCCAGCAGTTTGAGACAGCCCAAAAACATTCAGTACTTC.

This clone was counted only a few times. The genes are TRBV7-8 and TRBJ2-7, with 10 nucleotides matching TRBD2. This CDR3 has 16 amino acids. V was clipped by 3 bases and J by 0 bases; unmatched bases: 5. The V gene's germline CDR1 is SGHVS and CDR2 FQNEAQ. As DNA, the CDR3 is TGTGCCAGCAGCTTCGGGGTAGCGGGGGGCTCCTACGAGCAGTACTTC. Translating it yields CASSFGVAGGSYEQYF.

In regard to this clone: Other DNA sequences in this specimen translate into the identical CDR3. The chain couples TRBV27 to TRBJ2-5, with D hard to call. CDR3 size: 13 residues. Looked up from germline, CDR1 is MNHEY and CDR2 is SMNVEV (reference sequence). V gave up 2 bases and J gave up 2 bases, with 6 bases separating them. This CDR3 is CASSLRRQETQYF. The DNA for the CDR3 is TGTGCCAGCAGTTTACGACGGCAAGAGACCCAGTACTTC.

This clone is labeled medium-sized (0.01 to 0.1%). This chain joins TRBV18 and TRBJ2-1; possible D gene TRBD2, 5 bases. CDR1 and CDR2 from the germline V gene are KGHSH and LQKENI. The CDR3 runs 15 residues. V lost 6 bases and J lost 0, with 12 bases in between. CDR3 bases: TGTGCCAGCTCCCTTCGGGATGTCTCCTACAATGAGCAGTTCTTC. This codes for CASSLRDVSYNEQFF. The full variable domain, with the rest looked up from reference TRBV18 and TRBJ2-1, is NAGVMQNPRHLVRRRGQEARLRCSPMKGHSHVYWYRQLPEEGLKFMVYLQKENIIDESGMPKERFSAEFPKEGPSILRIQQVVRGDSAAYFCASSLRDVSYNEQFFGPGTRLTVL.

The V call is TRBV7-2, the J call TRBJ1-1; 8 nucleotides align to TRBD1. The CDR3 length is 15 residues. Germline values: CDR1 SGHTA, CDR2 FQGNSA. V lost 5 bases, J lost 4 bases, and 9 bases stayed unmatched. The chain's CDR3 is CASSDARTGSTEAFF. Written as DNA, the CDR3 is TGTGCCAGCAGCGACGCCCGGACAGGGAGCACTGAAGCTTTCTTT.

The chain carries TRBV10-3 and TRBJ2-7; 14 bases line up with TRBD2. V shed 5 bases, J shed 3 bases, and the junction held 3 bases outside the gene matches. CDR3 length: 15 amino acids. Germline V gene data show CDR1 as ENHRY and CDR2 as SYGVKD. The CDR3 is CAISKGLAGVYEQYF. In DNA, the CDR3 is TGTGCCATCAGTAAGGGACTAGCGGGGGTCTACGAGCAGTACTTC.

V is TRBV7-2 and J is TRBJ2-6; D is possibly TRBD1 (6 bases). Trimming removed 5 bases at V and 0 bases at J, with 14 bases between. The CDR3 is 17 residues long. In germline, CDR1 is SGHTA, CDR2 FQGNSA. The CDR3 DNA is TGTGCCAGCAGCGCCCTACAGGGCCCCTCTGGGGCCAACGTCCTGACTTTC. It encodes CASSALQGPSGANVLTF.

CDR3 bases: TGTGCCAGCAGCCGCCCGGACGGGGAGCAGTACTTC. As protein: CASSRPDGEQYF. The J gene is TRBJ2-7, the V gene TRBV7-8; D not certain. V lost 5 bases and J lost 7, with 12 bases in between. The CDR3 sequence is 12 residues long. The germline CDR1 and CDR2 sequences are SGHVS and FQNEAQ. The full variable domain, in which reference TRBV7-8 and TRBJ2-7 provide the parts outside the CDR3, is GAGVSQSPRYKVAKRGQDVALRCDPISGHVSLFWYQQALGQGPEFLTYFQNEAQLDKSGLPSDRFFAERPEGSVSTLKIQRTQQEDSAVYLCASSRPDGEQYFGPGTRLTVT.

V is TRBV5-4 and J is TRBJ1-2; D uncertain. Trimming shortened V by 0 bases and J by 4 bases, and 13 bases separated the two germline ends. CDR3 length equals 15 residues. In germline, CDR1 is SGHNT, CDR2 YYREEE (reference sequence). The CDR3 reads CASSLGVAATYGYTF. The CDR3 DNA is TGTGCCAGCAGCTTGGGCGTGGCAGCTACCTATGGCTACACCTTC.

This rearrangement joins TRBV10-3 to TRBJ1-1; D unresolved. V was cut by 3 bases and J by 2 bases, with 4 bases left in between. Germline lookup yields CDR1 ENHRY and CDR2 SYGVKD. The CDR3 has 12 amino acids. CDR3 in amino acids: CAISDSNTEAFF. The CDR3 DNA reads as TGTGCCATCAGTGACTCAAACACTGAAGCTTTCTTT.

CDR3 in DNA: TGTGCCAGCAGCCCCCAGGACAGGGCGATAGAGCAGTACTTC. This gives the protein CASSPQDRAIEQYF. The J gene is TRBJ2-7, the V gene TRBV7-6, with 8 bases lining up with TRBD1. V lost 5 bases, J lost 7 bases, and 10 bases stayed unmatched. This CDR3 region has 14 residues. The germline gives CDR1 SGHVS, CDR2 FNYEAQ.

This sequence joins TRBV7-3 and TRBJ2-5; 9 bases map to TRBD2. After removal of 1 base from V and 4 bases from J, the junction contained 4 bases not matched to a gene. CDR1 is SGHTA, CDR2 FQGTGA, per germline. This CDR3 is 15 amino acids long. The CDR3 DNA reads TGTGCCAGCAGCTTAATGGCGGGGGGGCCAGAGACCCAGTACTTC. Translating it yields CASSLMAGGPETQYF.

The chain links TRBV18 to TRBJ1-2; 11 nucleotides line up with TRBD1. The CDR3 has 15 residues. Trimming took 1 base from V and 2 from J; bases not matched to a gene: 0. Per the germline V gene, CDR1 is KGHSH and CDR2 is LQKENI. In DNA form, the CDR3 reads TGTGCCAGCTCACCACGGACAGGGGGCAACTATGGCTACACCTTC. Its protein is CASSPRTGGNYGYTF.

CDR3 sequence: CASSYSGTGIYGYTF. The CDR3 DNA sequence: TGTGCCAGCAGTTACTCCGGGACAGGGATCTATGGCTACACCTTC. The chain uses TRBV6-5 and TRBJ1-2, with 9 bases identical to TRBD1. Per germline, CDR1 MNHEY and CDR2 SVGAGI. Trimming cost V 0 bases and J 4 bases; bases outside gene matches: 3. The CDR3 contains 15 residues.

This clone is a singleton in its sample. This chain joins TRBV5-1 and TRBJ2-6; 9 bases line up with TRBD1. This CDR3 spans 17 amino acids. Germline loops: CDR1 SGHRS, CDR2 YFSETQ. J gave up 1 base and V 2 bases, and 4 bases lay outside the gene matches. This CDR3 is CASSFGQGSSGANVLTF. The DNA of the CDR3 is TGCGCCAGCAGCTTTGGACAGGGGAGTTCTGGGGCCAACGTCCTGACTTTC.

This clone was found once. The chain combines TRBV5-8 with TRBJ1-1; D not resolved. The V end lost 1 base, the J end lost 1 base, and 8 bases lay between the germline ends. The CDR3 consists of 14 residues. Germline assignment: CDR1 SGHTS and CDR2 YDEGEE. The CDR3 nucleotides read TGTGCCAGCAGCTTGTACCCGGCGAACACTGAAGCTTTCTTT. It specifies CASSLYPANTEAFF. Together with reference TRBV5-8 and TRBJ1-1, the CDR3 gives the full variable domain: EAGVTQSPTHLIKTRGQQATLRCSPISGHTSVYWYQQALGLGLQFLLWYDEGEERNRGNFPPRFSGRQFPNYSSELNVNALELEDSALYLCASSLYPANTEAFFGQGTRLTVV.

The V and J genes are TRBV6-5 and TRBJ1-5, with a possible D match to TRBD1 (5 bases). This CDR3 has 14 residues. Trimming stripped 0 bases from V and 7 bases from J, with 10 bases between. The germline gives CDR1 MNHEY, CDR2 SVGAGI. The CDR3 region has the DNA TGTGCCAGCAGTTACTCTAGGGGTGGGCAGCCCCAGCATTTT. Its translation: CASSYSRGGQPQHF.